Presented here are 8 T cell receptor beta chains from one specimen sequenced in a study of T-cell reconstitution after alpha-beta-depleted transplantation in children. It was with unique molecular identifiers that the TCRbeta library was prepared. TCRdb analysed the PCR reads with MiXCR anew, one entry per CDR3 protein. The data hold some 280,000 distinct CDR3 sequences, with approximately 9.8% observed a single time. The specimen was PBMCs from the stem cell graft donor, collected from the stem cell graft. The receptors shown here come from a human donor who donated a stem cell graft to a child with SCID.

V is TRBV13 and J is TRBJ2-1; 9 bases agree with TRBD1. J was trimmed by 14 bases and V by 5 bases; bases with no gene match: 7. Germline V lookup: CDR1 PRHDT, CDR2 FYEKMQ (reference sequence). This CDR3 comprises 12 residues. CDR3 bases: TGTGCCAGCAGCCGCGGGGACAGGGAGGAGTTCTTC. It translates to CASSRGDREEFF.

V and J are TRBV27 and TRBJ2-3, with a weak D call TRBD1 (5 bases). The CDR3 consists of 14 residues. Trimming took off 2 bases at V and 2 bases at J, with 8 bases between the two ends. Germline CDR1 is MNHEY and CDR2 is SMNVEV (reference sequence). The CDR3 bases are TGTGCCAGCAGTTTAAATGGGGCCACAGATACGCAGTATTTT. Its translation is CASSLNGATDTQYF.

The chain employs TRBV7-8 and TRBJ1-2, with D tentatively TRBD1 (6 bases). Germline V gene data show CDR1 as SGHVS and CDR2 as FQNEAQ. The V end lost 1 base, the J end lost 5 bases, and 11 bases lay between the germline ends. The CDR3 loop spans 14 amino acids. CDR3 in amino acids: CASSLGQVGYGYTF. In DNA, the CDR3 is TGTGCCAGCAGCTTAGGACAGGTTGGGTATGGCTACACCTTC.

For the CDR3, the DNA is TGTGCCAGTGGTTCAAACTATGGCTACACCTTC. It specifies CASGSNYGYTF. The genes are TRBV9 and TRBJ1-2, with no clear D. CDR1 and CDR2 from the germline V gene are SGDLS and YYNGEE. The CDR3 has 11 residues. The V gene lost 8 bases and the J gene lost 2 bases, with 7 bases spanning the gap.

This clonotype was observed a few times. The DNA for the CDR3 is TGTGCCAGCAGCAAGAACAGGGGGAAAAACACTGAAGCTTTCTTT. Translating it yields CASSKNRGKNTEAFF. The rearrangement joins TRBV4-2 to TRBJ1-1; TRBD1 matches at 8 bases. J gave up 2 bases and V 5 bases, and 7 bases lay outside the gene matches. Per the germline V gene, CDR1 is LGHNA and CDR2 is YNFKEQ. CDR3 length: 15 residues.

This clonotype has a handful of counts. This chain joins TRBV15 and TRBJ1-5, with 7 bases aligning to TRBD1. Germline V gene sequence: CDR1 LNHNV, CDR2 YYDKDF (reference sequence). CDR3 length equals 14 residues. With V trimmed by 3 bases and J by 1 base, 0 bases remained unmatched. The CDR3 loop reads CATSRGQSNQPQHF. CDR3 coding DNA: TGTGCCACCAGCAGGGGACAGAGCAATCAGCCCCAGCATTTT.

The CDR3 protein is CSATLVMDTEAFF. The CDR3 DNA reads TGCAGTGCTACCCTCGTGATGGATACTGAAGCTTTCTTT. V and J are TRBV20-1 and TRBJ1-1; D not resolved. Trimming cost V 4 bases and J 5 bases, with 14 bases left between them. The CDR3 runs 13 residues. The germline CDR1 and CDR2 sequences are DFQATT and SNEGSKA (reference sequence).

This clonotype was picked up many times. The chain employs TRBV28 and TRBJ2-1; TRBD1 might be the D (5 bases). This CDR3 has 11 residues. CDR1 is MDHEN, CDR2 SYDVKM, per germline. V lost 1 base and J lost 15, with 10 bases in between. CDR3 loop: CASSLSQGWFF. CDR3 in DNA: TGTGCCAGCAGTTTATCCCAGGGATGGTTCTTC.